The sequence of this TCR beta chain was determined in a study of blood T cell repertoires in COVID-19. Study details: The samples span acute and convalescent COVID-19 from the United States, Italy and Spain. T cells, B-cell-depleted T cells, or PBMCs provided the cDNA or gDNA that served as material.

Libraries were prepared by immunoSEQ multiplex PCR; TCRdb keeps only in-frame clonotypes and omits some of them. Altogether about 140,000 clones are present, approximately 88% being singletons, with the ten largest covering 0.95%. Sequenced sample: peripheral blood. The receptor was derived from a woman between 50 and 59 years old with acute or convalescent COVID-19.

The CDR3 coding sequence is TGTGCCAGCAACTGGGGGACAGGGGATAATTCACCCCTCCACTTT. The encoded protein is CASNWGTGDNSPLHF. The rearrangement uses TRBV5-6 and TRBJ1-6; 10 bases are shared with TRBD1. Per the germline V gene, CDR1 is SGHDT and CDR2 is YYEEEE. The CDR3 contains 15 residues. Trimming took 6 bases from V and 5 from J; bases not matched to a gene: 5.